This TCR beta chain was obtained from a study of metastatic and nonmetastatic thyroid tumors. Study in general: Peripheral blood and tumor or nodule samples from malignant and benign thyroid patients were compared.

General study findings and limits: The reported finding was significantly higher TCR beta diversity in malignant thyroid tumors relative to benign nodules, in blood and tumor.

Per the original data handling: CDR3 differences across clinicopathological groups were used to build a distant-metastasis classifier for papillary thyroid cancer. Using MiXCR, TCRdb re-called clones from the PCR reads. The V and J calls, along with clone size, are taken from TCRdb and not from the paper's own processing. The data contain roughly 40,000 clones, around 17% of them seen just once; the ten biggest clones take up about 3.8%. This clone was recorded many times. What it recognizes is unknown. No treatment of any kind had been given to any patient before thyroid surgery. This CDR3 has 13 residues. Germline V CDR1 and CDR2: MNHNS, SASEGT. The J segment lost 6 bases and the V segment lost 6 bases, leaving 4 bases of the junction unmatched.

The chain is built from TRBV6-1 and TRBJ2-1, with TRBD2 identical over 8 bases. This clonotype was obtained from a female donor with papillary thyroid cancer or a benign thyroid nodule (not recorded which). Some clones in this sample may be carry-over from other donors' samples. Material: blood. The CDR3 loop reads CASSGGASNEQFF. The DNA for the CDR3 is TGTGCCAGCAGCGGGGGGGCGAGCAATGAGCAGTTCTTC.